This TCR beta chain was documented in a study of blood T cell repertoires in COVID-19. Study processing details: Quantification of nucleated cells was approximated via reference gene primer amplification. Here immunoSEQ multiplex PCR was the method, and the copy in TCRdb shows in-frame clones only, minus some. The D gene and trimming were derived from the DNA, and the V and J assignments and clone size from that table. The repertoire includes about 150,000 clones, about 82% of them detected once, and around 6.2% sits in the top ten. The CDR3 sequence is 16 residues long. Trimming left V 6 bases short and J 6 bases short, with 22 bases between. Germline CDR1 MDHEN, CDR2 SYDVKM.

What was sequenced was PBMCs or T cells enriched from blood (not recorded which). The TCR originated in a woman aged 40 to 50 who had recovered from COVID-19. This chain joins TRBV28 and TRBJ2-3; TRBD1 might be the D (6 bases). CDR3 in amino acids: CASSPIQVGGMDTQYF. CDR3 in DNA: TGTGCCAGCAGCCCGATCCAGGTAGGGGGTATGGATACGCAGTATTTT.